Sequencing of this T cell receptor (beta chain) was carried out in a study of blood T cell repertoires in COVID-19. The overall study: Italy, Spain and the United States were the sources of the convalescent and acute COVID-19 samples.

The CDR3 consists of 16 residues. The germline CDR1 and CDR2 sequences are SGHTA and FQGNSA. V lost 3 bases and J 6 bases, leaving 17 bases between the germline ends. Method: immunoSEQ multiplex PCR; TCRdb's copy keeps in-frame clones and lacks some. The sample includes around 150,000 clones, about 92% of them seen just once. Seattle patients were enrolled while actively infected and followed longitudinally. Material: peripheral blood. This receptor was taken from a man aged 25-45 years with COVID-19, enrolled during active disease. The chain links TRBV7-2 to TRBJ1-4; D is uncertain. The CDR3 sequence: CASSFVFGRTDEKLFF. Written as DNA, the CDR3 is TGTGCCAGCAGCTTCGTATTTGGGAGGACGGATGAAAAACTGTTTTTT.